This record concerns one T cell receptor beta chain sequence. What it recognizes is unknown. This specimen comes from a study of identical twins. Broader study findings: Invariant cells of the MAIT and iNKT types might have partly distorted the zero-insertion analyses. Beta out-of-frame sequences showed weaker excess twin sharing. Whereas memory repertoires showed no such difference, abundant cord blood beta clonotypes carried fewer insertions. Excess low generation probability was seen in twin-shared out-of-frame alpha sequences.

One entry per CDR3 protein results from TCRdb running MiXCR on the 5' RACE reads. The sample has 1.5 million to 2 million distinct CDR3 sequences; about 32% are singletons. CDR3 size: 14 residues. Looked up from germline, CDR1 is SEHNR and CDR2 is FQNEAQ (reference sequence). V gene TRBV7-9 combines with J gene TRBJ2-1; D gene unclear. Near its end, the DNA agrees better with TRBJ2-7, so the J call may be wrong. What was sequenced was cord blood. The source is a newborn girl in good health. The CDR3 reads CASSPRPSADEQYF. The CDR3 DNA reads as TGTGCCAGCAGCCCCCGACCATCCGCCGACGAGCAGTACTTC.